The clone carrying this T cell receptor beta chain was detected many times. Its target is unknown. Using its own MiXCR run on the 5' RACE reads, TCRdb lists one record per CDR3 protein. The top ten clones hold over 8.5% of a sample with about 48,000 distinct CDR3 sequences, roughly 5% of them seen once. The time point: sample taken at primary tumor resection. TCRs were sequenced from unsorted whole RNA of tumor, nontumor lung or PBMC. This entry belongs to a study of spatial heterogeneity in lung cancer. Study-level points and caveats: Ubiquitous expanded tumor TCRs were seen in blood more at resection than at follow-up.

This clonotype originated in a male donor with early-stage non-small cell lung cancer. Specimen: PBMCs, collected at surgery.

CDR3 sequence reads: CSAWTSGSSGEQYF. The CDR3 region has the DNA TGCAGTGCTTGGACTAGCGGGAGCAGTGGGGAGCAGTACTTC. This sequence joins TRBV20-1 and TRBJ2-7; TRBD2 aligns across 13 bases. V shed 5 bases and J 7 bases; nucleotides not matched to a gene: 8. This CDR3 has 14 amino acids. The germline gives CDR1 DFQATT, CDR2 SNEGSKA (reference sequence).